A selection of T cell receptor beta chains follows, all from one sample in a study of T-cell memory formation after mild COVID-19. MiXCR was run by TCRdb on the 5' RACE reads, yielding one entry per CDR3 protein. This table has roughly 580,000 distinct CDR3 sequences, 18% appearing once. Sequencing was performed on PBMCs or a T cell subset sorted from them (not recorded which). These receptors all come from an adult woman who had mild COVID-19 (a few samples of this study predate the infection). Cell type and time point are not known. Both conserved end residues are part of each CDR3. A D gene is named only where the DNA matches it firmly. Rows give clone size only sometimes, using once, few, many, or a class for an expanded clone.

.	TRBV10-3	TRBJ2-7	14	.	CAISVGVSHYEQYF	TGTGCCATCAGTGTTGGGGTTAGCCACTACGAGCAGTACTTC
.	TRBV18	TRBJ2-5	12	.	CASSERKETQYF	TGTGCCAGCTCAGAGAGAAAAGAGACCCAGTACTTC
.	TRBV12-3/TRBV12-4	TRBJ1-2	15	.	CASSLVSSFDYGYTF	TGTGCCAGCAGTTTAGTGTCAAGCTTTGACTATGGCTACACCTTC
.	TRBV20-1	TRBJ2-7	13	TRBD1	CSAEDRAHYEQYF	TGCAGTGCCGAGGACAGGGCCCACTACGAGCAGTACTTC
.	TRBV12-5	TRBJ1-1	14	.	CASGLVLGHGEAFF	TGTGCTAGTGGTTTGGTACTAGGACACGGAGAAGCTTTCTTT
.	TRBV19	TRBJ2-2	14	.	CASKGWDRVGELFF	TGTGCCAGTAAGGGCTGGGACCGGGTCGGGGAGCTGTTTTTT
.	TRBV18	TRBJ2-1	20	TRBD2	CASSRRLAGVGGVNYNEQFF	TGTGCCAGCTCACGGCGACTAGCGGGAGTGGGGGGAGTAAACTACAATGAGCAGTTCTTC
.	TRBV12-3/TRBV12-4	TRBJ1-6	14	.	CASSFGRTNSPLHF	TGTGCCAGCAGTTTCGGACGGACAAATTCACCCCTCCACTTT
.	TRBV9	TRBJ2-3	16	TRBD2	CASSPFLAGDTDTQYF	TGTGCCAGCAGCCCCTTCCTAGCGGGGGACACAGATACGCAGTATTTT
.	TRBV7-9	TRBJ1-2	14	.	CASSSSSGDYGYTF	TGTGCCAGCAGCTCCTCGTCAGGGGACTATGGCTACACCTTC
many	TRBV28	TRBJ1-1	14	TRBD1	CASRSQGGNTEAFF	TGTGCCAGCAGGTCCCAGGGGGGGAACACTGAAGCTTTCTTT
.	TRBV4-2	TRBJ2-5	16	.	CASSQITSWGRETQYF	TGTGCCAGCAGCCAAATTACTAGTTGGGGGAGAGAGACCCAGTACTTC
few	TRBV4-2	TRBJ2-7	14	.	CASTRGGQSYEQYF	TGTGCCAGCACGAGGGGGGGGCAATCCTACGAGCAGTACTTC
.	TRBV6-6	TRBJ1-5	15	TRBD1	CASTEPGQRNQPQHF	TGTGCCAGCACCGAACCGGGACAGCGCAATCAGCCCCAGCATTTT
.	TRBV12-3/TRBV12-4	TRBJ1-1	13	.	CASSLSVITEAFF	TGTGCCAGCAGTTTATCGGTGATCACTGAAGCTTTCTTT
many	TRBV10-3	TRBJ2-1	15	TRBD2	CAISEQGLAYNEQFF	TGTGCCATCAGTGAGCAAGGACTAGCGTATAATGAGCAGTTCTTC
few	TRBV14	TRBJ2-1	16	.	CASSRTGRGTNNEQFF	TGTGCCAGCAGCCGAACAGGGCGGGGCACAAACAATGAGCAGTTCTTC
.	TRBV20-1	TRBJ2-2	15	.	CSALGGTRGTGELFF	TGCAGTGCACTTGGGGGGACCCGAGGCACCGGGGAGCTGTTTTTT
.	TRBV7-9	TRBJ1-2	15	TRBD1	CASTDRWTGNYGYTF	TGTGCCAGCACAGACCGATGGACAGGCAACTATGGCTACACCTTC
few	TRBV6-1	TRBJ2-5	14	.	CASSEWGVQGTQYF	TGTGCCAGCAGTGAATGGGGCGTACAAGGGACCCAGTACTTC
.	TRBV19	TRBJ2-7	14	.	CASSRTNRDYEQYF	TGTGCCAGTAGTCGGACCAACAGGGACTACGAGCAGTACTTC
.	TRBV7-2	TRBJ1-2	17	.	CASSFGRGIPMSYGYTF	TGTGCCAGCAGCTTTGGAAGGGGGATCCCTATGTCCTATGGCTACACCTTC
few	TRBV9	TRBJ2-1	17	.	CASSVDNQGRPYNEQFF	TGTGCCAGCAGCGTAGACAACCAGGGCAGACCCTACAATGAGCAGTTCTTC
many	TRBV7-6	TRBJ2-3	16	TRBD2	CASSPRTSGTVYTQYF	TGTGCCAGCAGCCCTCGGACTAGCGGGACTGTGTATACGCAGTATTTT
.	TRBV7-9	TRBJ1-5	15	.	CASSLGWGNNQPQHF	TGTGCCAGCAGCTTAGGATGGGGAAACAATCAGCCCCAGCATTTT
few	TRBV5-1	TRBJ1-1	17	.	CASKPFGGEEMNTEAFF	TGCGCCAGCAAACCTTTCGGGGGAGAGGAGATGAACACTGAAGCTTTCTTT
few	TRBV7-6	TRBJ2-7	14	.	CASSPLTAAYEQYF	TGTGCCAGCAGCCCATTGACAGCCGCCTACGAGCAGTACTTC
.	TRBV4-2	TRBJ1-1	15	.	CASSQPRQALAEAFF	TGTGCCAGCAGCCAGCCCAGACAGGCTCTGGCTGAAGCTTTCTTT